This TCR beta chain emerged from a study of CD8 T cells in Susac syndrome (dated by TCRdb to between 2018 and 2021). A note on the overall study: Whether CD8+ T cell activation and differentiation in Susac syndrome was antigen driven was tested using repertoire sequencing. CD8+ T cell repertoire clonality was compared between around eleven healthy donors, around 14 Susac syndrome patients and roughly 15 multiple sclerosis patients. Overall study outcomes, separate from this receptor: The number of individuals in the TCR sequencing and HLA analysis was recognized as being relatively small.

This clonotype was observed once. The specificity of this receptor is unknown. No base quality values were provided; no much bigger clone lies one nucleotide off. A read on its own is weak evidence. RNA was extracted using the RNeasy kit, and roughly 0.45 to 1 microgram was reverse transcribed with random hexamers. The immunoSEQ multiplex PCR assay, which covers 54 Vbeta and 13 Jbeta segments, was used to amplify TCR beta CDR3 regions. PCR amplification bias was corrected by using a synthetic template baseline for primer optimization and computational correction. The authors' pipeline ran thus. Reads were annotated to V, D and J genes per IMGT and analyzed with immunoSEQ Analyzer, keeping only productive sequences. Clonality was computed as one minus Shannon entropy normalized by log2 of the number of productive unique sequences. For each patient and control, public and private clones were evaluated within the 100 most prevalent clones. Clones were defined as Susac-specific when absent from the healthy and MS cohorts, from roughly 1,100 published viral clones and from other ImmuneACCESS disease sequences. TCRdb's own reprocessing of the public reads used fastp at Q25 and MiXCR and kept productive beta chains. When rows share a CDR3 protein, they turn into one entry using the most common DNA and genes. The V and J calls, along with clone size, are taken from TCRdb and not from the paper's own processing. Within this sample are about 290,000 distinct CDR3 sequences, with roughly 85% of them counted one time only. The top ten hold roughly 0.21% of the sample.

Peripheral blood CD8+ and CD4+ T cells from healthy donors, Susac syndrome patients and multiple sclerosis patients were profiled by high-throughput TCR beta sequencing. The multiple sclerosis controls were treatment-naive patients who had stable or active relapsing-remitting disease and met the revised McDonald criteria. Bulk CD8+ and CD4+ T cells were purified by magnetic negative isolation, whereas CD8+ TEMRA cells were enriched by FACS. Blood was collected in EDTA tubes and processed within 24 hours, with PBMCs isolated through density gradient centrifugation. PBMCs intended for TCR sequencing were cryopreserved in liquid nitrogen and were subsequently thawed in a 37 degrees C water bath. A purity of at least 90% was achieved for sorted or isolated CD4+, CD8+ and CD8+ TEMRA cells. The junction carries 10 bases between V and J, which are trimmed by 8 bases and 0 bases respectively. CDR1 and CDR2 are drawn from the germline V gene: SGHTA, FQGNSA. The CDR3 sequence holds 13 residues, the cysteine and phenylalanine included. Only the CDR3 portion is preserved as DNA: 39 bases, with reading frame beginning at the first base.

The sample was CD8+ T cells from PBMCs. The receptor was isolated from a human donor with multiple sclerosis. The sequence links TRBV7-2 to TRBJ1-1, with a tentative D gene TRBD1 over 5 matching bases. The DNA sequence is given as TGTGCCAGCGGGGACGCCTTGAACACTGAAGCTTTCTTT. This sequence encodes CASGDALNTEAFF.